This entry describes one T cell receptor (beta chain). Sequencing was performed with immunoSEQ multiplex PCR; in TCRdb, only in-frame clones are kept and a portion is missing. The data contain 100,000 to 150,000 clones, roughly 90% of them singletons. This sample was included in a study of blood T cell repertoires in COVID-19. Study as a whole: Samples representing acute and convalescent COVID-19 were sourced from the United States, Italy and Spain. PBMCs, B-cell-depleted T cells, or T cells were the source of the cDNA or gDNA that made up the material.

The CDR3 contains 17 residues. V shed 0 bases, J shed 9 bases, and the junction held 10 bases outside the gene matches. Germline V CDR1 and CDR2: SGHKS, YYEKEE (reference sequence). The receptor was isolated from a man aged 50-59 years with acute or convalescent COVID-19. The specimen was peripheral blood. The rearrangement links TRBV5-5 to TRBJ2-1; 12 bases are shared with TRBD2. In DNA, the CDR3 is TGTGCCAGCAGCTTGGGGGGTCGACTAGCGGGAGATGTTGAGCAGTTCTTC. Its translation is CASSLGGRLAGDVEQFF.